The T cell receptor beta chain under discussion was sequenced for a study of blood T cell repertoires in COVID-19. The overall study: Material from acute and convalescent COVID-19 was sourced from the United States, Italy and Spain. Nucleic acid was either cDNA or gDNA, and it came from T cells, B-cell-depleted T cells, or PBMCs.

This clone has a single count. In the source study's methods: Scientists estimated how many nucleated cells there were by amplifying reference gene primers. Profiled with immunoSEQ multiplex PCR; TCRdb holds only in-frame clones, not every one. Clone size and V and J calls were adopted from that table, with D and trimming inferred from the DNA. The sample contains a few hundred thousand clones, around 87% of which appear only once. This CDR3 is 15 amino acids long. J lost 0 bases, V lost 6 bases, and 3 bases had no gene match. The V gene's germline CDR1 is WNHNN and CDR2 SYGVQD (reference sequence). The material sequenced was peripheral blood. The source of this sequence is a woman aged 45-60 years with acute or convalescent COVID-19. The chain recombines TRBV10-1 with TRBJ2-7; 12 positions agree with TRBD1. The CDR3 spells CASRAGQGASYEQYF. The CDR3 bases are TGCGCCAGCAGGGCGGGACAGGGGGCCTCCTACGAGCAGTACTTC.